This TCR beta chain appears in the sequencing data of a study of tissue T cells after allogeneic stem cell transplantation. Time point of the sample: mouse harvest day 7 after allogeneic transplant. The graft held 10^6 splenic CD5+ T cells and 10^7 T-cell-depleted bone marrow cells. Comment on this clone: The antigen remains unidentified. Gene names are mouse gene names. The observed sequence ends 1 residue before the CDR3 terminus, with the missing tail filled in from the germline J gene. The sample holds other DNA sequences that translate to the same CDR3.

Study-wide findings and caveats: Tissue-detected TCR repertoire was only partly captured by blood and spleen T cells. Shared clones across patients were few; motif clustering revealed tissue-specific shared signatures. Within patients, tissue anatomy strongly shaped TCR repertoire composition.

Sequencing of TCRbeta CDR3 at survey depth gave sequences and template counts. Using immunoSEQ multiplex PCR, the repertoire was profiled, and TCRdb retains in-frame clones only, with some absent. The sample has around 7,000 clones, 40% to 55% seen once. The CDR3 runs 15 residues. V lost 3 bases, J lost 1 base, and 2 bases stayed unmatched. Germline V gene data show CDR1 as NSQYPW and CDR2 as LRSPGD (reference sequence). The chain has TRBV1 and TRBJ1-1; TRBD1 matches 10 bases. The origin of this receptor is a female BALB/c mouse given C57BL/6 T cells with graft-versus-host disease after an allogeneic hematopoietic cell transplant. The sequenced sample consisted of lymph node tissue. The CDR3 bases that were read are TGCACCTGCAGTGCCCGGGACAGGGGAAACACAGAAGTCTTC. This sequence encodes CTCSARDRGNTEVF. In full, the CDR3 is CTCSARDRGNTEVFF.